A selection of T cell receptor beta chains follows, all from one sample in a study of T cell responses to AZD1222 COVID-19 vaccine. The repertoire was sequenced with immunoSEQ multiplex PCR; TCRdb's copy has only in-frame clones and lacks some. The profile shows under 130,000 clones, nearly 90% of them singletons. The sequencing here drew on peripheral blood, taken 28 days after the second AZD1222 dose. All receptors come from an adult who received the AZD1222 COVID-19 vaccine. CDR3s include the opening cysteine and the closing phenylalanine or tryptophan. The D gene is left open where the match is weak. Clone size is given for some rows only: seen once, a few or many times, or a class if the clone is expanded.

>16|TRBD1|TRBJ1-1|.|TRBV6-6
CASSRMGQGIGTEAFF
TGTGCCAGCAGTCGAATGGGACAGGGTATTGGCACTGAAGCTTTCTTT
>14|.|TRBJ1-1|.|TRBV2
CASRGGLWDTEAFF
TGTGCCAGCAGAGGGGGGCTGTGGGACACTGAAGCTTTCTTT
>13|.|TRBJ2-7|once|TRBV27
CASSLWGVYEQYF
TGTGCCAGCAGTTTATGGGGGGTGTACGAGCAGTACTTC
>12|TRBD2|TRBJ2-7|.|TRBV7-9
CAGASGIYEQYF
TGTGCCGGGGCTAGCGGGATCTACGAGCAGTACTTC
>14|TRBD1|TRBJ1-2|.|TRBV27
CASSGTGKRYGYTF
TGTGCCAGCAGTGGGACAGGGAAGCGCTATGGCTACACCTTC
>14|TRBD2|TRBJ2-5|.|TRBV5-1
CASSLRREGLTQYF
TGCGCCAGCAGCTTGCGGCGGGAGGGCCTTACCCAGTACTTC
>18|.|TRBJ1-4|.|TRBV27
CASSPLSGFGGRYEKLFF
TGTGCCAGCAGTCCGCTCTCCGGATTCGGGGGCAGATATGAAAAACTGTTTTTT
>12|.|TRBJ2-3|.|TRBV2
CASSTQGNTQYF
TGTGCCAGCAGTACACAGGGAAATACGCAGTATTTT
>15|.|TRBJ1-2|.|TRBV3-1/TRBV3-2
CASSQGDGLAWGYTF
TGTGCCAGCAGCCAAGGGGACGGACTTGCTTGGGGCTACACCTTC
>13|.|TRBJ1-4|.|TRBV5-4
CASTSGRDEKLFF
TGTGCCAGCACCTCCGGGAGGGACGAAAAACTGTTTTTT
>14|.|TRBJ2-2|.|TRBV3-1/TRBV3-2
CASARGDGTGELFF
TGTGCCAGCGCGAGGGGGGACGGCACCGGGGAGCTGTTTTTT
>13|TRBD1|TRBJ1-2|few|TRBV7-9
CASSWGQGNGYTF
TGTGCCAGCAGCTGGGGACAGGGGAATGGCTACACCTTC
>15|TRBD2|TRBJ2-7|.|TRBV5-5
CASSLMSGRGYEQYF
TGTGCCAGCAGCTTGATGAGCGGGAGGGGATACGAGCAGTACTTC
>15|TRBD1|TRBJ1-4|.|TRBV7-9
CASSQPGTGREKLFF
TGTGCCAGCAGCCAACCCGGGACAGGGAGGGAAAAACTGTTTTTT
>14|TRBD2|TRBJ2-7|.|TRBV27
CASSRSGRAYEQYF
TGTGCCAGCAGCCGTAGCGGGAGGGCCTACGAGCAGTACTTC
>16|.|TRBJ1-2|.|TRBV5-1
CASSLAGELANYGYTF
TGCGCCAGCAGCTTGGCCGGGGAGTTAGCTAACTATGGCTACACCTTC
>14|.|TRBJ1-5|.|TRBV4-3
CASSLRIGDQPQHF
TGCGCCAGCAGCCTCCGAATAGGTGATCAGCCCCAGCATTTT
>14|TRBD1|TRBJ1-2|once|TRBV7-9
CASSPTGGGYGYTF
TGTGCCAGCAGCCCGACAGGGGGCGGCTATGGCTACACCTTC
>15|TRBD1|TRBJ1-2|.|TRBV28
CASSPTGGARDGYTF
TGTGCCAGCAGCCCTACAGGGGGCGCCAGGGACGGCTACACCTTC
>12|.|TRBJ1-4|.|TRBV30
CAWSQDGSKLFF
TGTGCCTGGAGTCAGGACGGTTCAAAACTGTTTTTT
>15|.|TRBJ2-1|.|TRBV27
CASSLSRYSYNEQFF
TGTGCCAGCAGTTTATCCCGCTACTCCTACAATGAGCAGTTCTTC
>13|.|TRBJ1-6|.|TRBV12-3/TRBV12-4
CASRISGNSPLHF
TGTGCCAGCAGGATATCAGGGAATTCACCCCTCCACTTT
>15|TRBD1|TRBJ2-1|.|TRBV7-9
CASSQGQGRDNEQFF
TGTGCCAGCAGCCAAGGACAGGGGCGAGACAATGAGCAGTTCTTC
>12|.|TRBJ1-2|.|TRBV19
CASSGGDYGYTF
TGTGCCAGTAGTGGAGGAGACTATGGCTACACCTTC
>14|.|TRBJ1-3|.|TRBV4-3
CASSKTGLGNTIYF
TGCGCCAGCAGCAAAACAGGGCTTGGAAACACCATATATTTT